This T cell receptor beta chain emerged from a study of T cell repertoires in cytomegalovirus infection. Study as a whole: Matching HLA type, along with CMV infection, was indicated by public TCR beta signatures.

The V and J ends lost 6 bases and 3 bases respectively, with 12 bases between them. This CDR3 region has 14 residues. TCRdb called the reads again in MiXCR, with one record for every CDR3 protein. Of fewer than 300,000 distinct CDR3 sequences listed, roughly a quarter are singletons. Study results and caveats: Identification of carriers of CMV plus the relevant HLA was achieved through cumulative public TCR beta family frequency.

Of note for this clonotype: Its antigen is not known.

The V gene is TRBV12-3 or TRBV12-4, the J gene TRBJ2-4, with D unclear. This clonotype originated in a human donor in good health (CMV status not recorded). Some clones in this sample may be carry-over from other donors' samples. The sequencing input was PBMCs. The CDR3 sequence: CASSPLEFKNIQYF. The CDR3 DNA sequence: TGTGCCAGCAGCCCCCTGGAGTTCAAAAACATTCAGTACTTC.